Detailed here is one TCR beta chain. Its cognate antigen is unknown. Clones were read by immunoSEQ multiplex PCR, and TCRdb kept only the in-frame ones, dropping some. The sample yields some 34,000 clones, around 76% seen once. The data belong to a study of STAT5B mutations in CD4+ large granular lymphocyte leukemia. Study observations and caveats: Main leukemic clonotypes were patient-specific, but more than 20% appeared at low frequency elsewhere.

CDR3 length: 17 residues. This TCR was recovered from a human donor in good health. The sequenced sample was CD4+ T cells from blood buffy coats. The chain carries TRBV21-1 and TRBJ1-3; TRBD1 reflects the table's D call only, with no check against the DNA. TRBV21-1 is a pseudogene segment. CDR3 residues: CASSLRQPGGFGNTIYF. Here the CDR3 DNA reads TGTGCCAGCAGCTTACGACAGCCAGGGGGGTTTGGAAACACCATATATTTT.